These T cell receptor beta chains were read from a single sample in a study of cytomegalovirus exposure and HLA in healthy donors. Only in-frame clones appear in the TCRdb table, and some are missing; sequencing was by immunoSEQ multiplex PCR. The sample consists of under 100,000 clones, around 77% of them appearing once. The specimen was PBMCs. The receptors were sampled from a man aged 50-59 years in good health and CMV-seronegative. CDR3s include the opening cysteine and the closing phenylalanine or tryptophan. A D gene is named only where the DNA matches it firmly. Expanded clones get a size class; other rows say once, few or many, or leave the size out.

size | D | J | V | CDR3 | DNA
NA | TRBD2 | TRBJ2-1 | TRBV14 | CASSQNRRGLAGGRSYNEQFF | TGTGCCAGCAGTCAAAATCGGCGGGGACTAGCGGGGGGTAGGTCCTACAATGAGCAGTTCTTC
NA | NA | TRBJ1-6 | TRBV6-1 | CASSWTDSPLHF | TGTGCCAGCAGTTGGACAGATTCACCCCTCCACTTT
NA | TRBD1 | TRBJ1-5 | TRBV6-1 | CASSNGQGRNQPQHF | TGTGCCAGCAGCAACGGACAGGGTAGAAATCAGCCCCAGCATTTT
NA | TRBD2 | TRBJ2-2 | TRBV19 | CASNGGGALGGELFF | TGTGCCAGTAATGGCGGGGGGGCCCTTGGCGGGGAGCTGTTTTTT
NA | TRBD1 | TRBJ2-2 | TRBV5-4 | CASSHNNRGALGGELFF | TGTGCCAGCAGCCATAACAACAGGGGCGCCTTGGGCGGGGAGCTGTTTTTT
few | NA | TRBJ1-5 | TRBV15 | CATSRDPQIPNQPQHF | TGTGCCACCAGCAGAGATCCCCAGATCCCCAATCAGCCCCAGCATTTT
NA | TRBD1 | TRBJ1-2 | TRBV9 | CASSVGGQGVYGYTF | TGTGCCAGCAGCGTAGGGGGACAGGGGGTCTATGGCTACACCTTC
NA | NA | TRBJ1-3 | TRBV27 | CALPPEGSGNTIYF | TGTGCCTTACCTCCGGAGGGCTCTGGAAACACCATATATTTT
NA | TRBD1 | TRBJ1-1 | TRBV19 | CASSLDRGPTEAFF | TGTGCCAGTAGTCTGGACAGGGGACCCACTGAAGCTTTCTTT
NA | NA | TRBJ2-3 | TRBV9 | CASRSTGERTDTQYF | TGTGCCAGTCGATCCACCGGGGAACGCACAGATACGCAGTATTTT
NA | NA | TRBJ1-2 | TRBV7-5 | CVRSLAGSDSANYGYTF | TGTGTCAGAAGCTTAGCCGGATCGGACAGCGCTAACTATGGCTACACCTTC
NA | NA | TRBJ1-1 | TRBV5-1 | CASSLDPGQGAEAFF | TGCGCCAGCAGCTTGGACCCGGGACAAGGAGCTGAAGCTTTCTTT
NA | NA | TRBJ1-4 | TRBV5-5 | CASSPQGIRNEKLFF | TGTGCCAGCAGCCCCCAGGGGATTCGTAATGAAAAACTGTTTTTT
once | TRBD1 | TRBJ2-7 | TRBV5-1 | CASSLDGQGAIEQYF | TGCGCCAGCAGCTTGGATGGACAGGGGGCTATCGAGCAGTACTTC
NA | NA | TRBJ2-3 | TRBV4-1 | CASSQETSADTQYF | TGCGCCAGCAGCCAAGAGACTAGTGCGGATACGCAGTATTTT
NA | NA | TRBJ2-2 | TRBV18 | CASSPNTNTGELFF | TGTGCCAGCTCACCTAATACGAACACCGGGGAGCTGTTTTTT
NA | TRBD2 | TRBJ2-7 | TRBV7-2 | CASSFTGGGPSYEQYF | TGTGCCAGCAGCTTCACCGGCGGGGGTCCGTCCTACGAGCAGTACTTC
NA | NA | TRBJ1-2 | TRBV10-1 | CASTSFRGLGYGYTF | TGCGCCAGCACTTCTTTTAGGGGATTAGGCTATGGCTACACCTTC
NA | NA | TRBJ2-7 | TRBV21-1 | CASRRGLSSYEQYF | TGTGCCAGCAGAAGAGGACTGAGCTCCTACGAGCAGTACTTC
NA | NA | TRBJ1-3 | TRBV28 | CASSFRDSGNTIYF | TGTGCCAGCAGTTTTCGAGACTCTGGAAACACCATATATTTT
once | NA | TRBJ2-3 | TRBV7-2 | CATERGGLTDTQYF | TGTGCCACAGAGAGGGGGGGGCTGACAGATACGCAGTATTTT
NA | NA | TRBJ2-7 | TRBV18 | CASSPRDGGEQYF | TGTGCCAGCTCACCGCGCGACGGGGGCGAGCAGTACTTC
NA | TRBD2 | TRBJ2-2 | TRBV12-5 | CASGTRLAGSTGELFF | TGTGCTAGTGGAACCAGACTAGCGGGATCCACCGGGGAGCTGTTTTTT
NA | TRBD1 | TRBJ2-7 | TRBV27 | CASSLDRGSLEQYF | TGTGCCAGCAGTTTGGACAGGGGATCTCTCGAGCAGTACTTC
NA | TRBD2 | TRBJ2-1 | TRBV4-3 | CASSQESLAAEQFF | TGCGCCAGCAGCCAAGAATCACTAGCGGCTGAGCAGTTCTTC
NA | NA | TRBJ1-1 | TRBV5-8 | CASSLGRGRRVNTEAFF | TGTGCCAGCAGCTTGGGTAGAGGTCGGAGGGTGAACACTGAAGCTTTCTTT
NA | TRBD2 | TRBJ2-5 | TRBV9 | CASSPGGGGFQETQYF | TGTGCCAGCAGCCCTGGTGGGGGGGGGTTCCAAGAGACCCAGTACTTC
NA | NA | TRBJ1-2 | TRBV19 | CASRKMGGLDGGYTF | TGTGCCAGTAGAAAGATGGGGGGGTTGGACGGTGGCTACACCTTC
NA | NA | TRBJ1-1 | TRBV30 | CACPAEDRKAFF | TGTGCCTGTCCGGCAGAGGACAGAAAAGCTTTCTTT
NA | NA | TRBJ1-4 | TRBV2 | CASSEARAGEKLFF | TGTGCCAGCAGTGAAGCCAGGGCGGGGGAAAAACTGTTTTTT
few | NA | TRBJ2-3 | TRBV10-3 | CAISESSDADTQYF | TGTGCCATCAGTGAGTCTAGCGATGCAGATACGCAGTATTTT
NA | TRBD2 | TRBJ2-1 | TRBV28 | CASYGGDYYNEQFF | TGTGCCAGCTACGGCGGGGACTACTACAATGAGCAGTTCTTC
once | TRBD2 | TRBJ2-5 | TRBV4-3 | CASSPSSGGGQETQYF | TGCGCCAGCAGCCCTTCGAGCGGGGGGGGCCAAGAGACCCAGTACTTC
NA | TRBD2 | TRBJ2-2 | TRBV5-1 | CASSLELAVTGELFF | TGCGCCAGCAGCTTAGAACTAGCGGTTACCGGGGAGCTGTTTTTT
few | TRBD2 | TRBJ2-2 | TRBV7-3 | CASSLTPSGGADGELFF | TGTGCCAGCAGCTTAACCCCTAGCGGGGGGGCAGACGGGGAGCTGTTTTTT
NA | TRBD1 | TRBJ1-3 | TRBV5-1 | CASSDGQGISGNTIYF | TGCGCCAGCAGCGACGGACAGGGTATATCTGGAAACACCATATATTTT
NA | TRBD1 | TRBJ1-6 | TRBV6-1 | CASESTGQGNSPLHF | TGTGCCAGCGAAAGTACGGGACAGGGGAATTCACCCCTCCACTTT
NA | NA | TRBJ2-7 | TRBV4-1 | CASSQDSWETGTYEQYF | TGCGCCAGCAGCCAAGATAGTTGGGAAACAGGGACCTACGAGCAGTACTTC
NA | TRBD1 | TRBJ2-7 | TRBV14 | CASRQAGTGSYEQYF | TGTGCCAGCAGGCAGGCCGGGACAGGGTCCTACGAGCAGTACTTC
NA | NA | TRBJ2-7 | TRBV5-1 | CASSPQGSYEQYF | TGCGCCAGCAGCCCACAGGGATCCTACGAGCAGTACTTC